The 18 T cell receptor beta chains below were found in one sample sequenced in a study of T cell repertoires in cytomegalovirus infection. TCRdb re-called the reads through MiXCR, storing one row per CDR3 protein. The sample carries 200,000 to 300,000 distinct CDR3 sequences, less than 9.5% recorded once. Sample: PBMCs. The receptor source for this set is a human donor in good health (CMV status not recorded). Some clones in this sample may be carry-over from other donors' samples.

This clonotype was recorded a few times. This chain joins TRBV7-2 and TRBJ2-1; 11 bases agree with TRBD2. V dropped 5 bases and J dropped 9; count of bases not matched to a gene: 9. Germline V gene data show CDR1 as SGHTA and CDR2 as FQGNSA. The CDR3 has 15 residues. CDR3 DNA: TGTGCCAGCAGCCCGCAACTAGCGGGAGAGGGTGAGCAGTTCTTC. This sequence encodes CASSPQLAGEGEQFF.

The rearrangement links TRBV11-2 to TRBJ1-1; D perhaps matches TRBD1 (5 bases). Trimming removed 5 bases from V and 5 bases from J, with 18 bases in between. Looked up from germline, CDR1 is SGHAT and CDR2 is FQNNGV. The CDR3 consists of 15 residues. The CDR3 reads CASSPGTRRGTEAFF. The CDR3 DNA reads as TGTGCCAGCAGCCCAGGGACGAGGCGCGGGACTGAAGCTTTCTTT.

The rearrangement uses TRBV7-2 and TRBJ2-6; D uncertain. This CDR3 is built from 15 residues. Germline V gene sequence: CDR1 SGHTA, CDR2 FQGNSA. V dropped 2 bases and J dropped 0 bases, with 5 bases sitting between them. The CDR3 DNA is TGTGCCAGCAGCTTACGAGTCTCTGGGGCCAACGTCCTGACTTTC. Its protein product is CASSLRVSGANVLTF.

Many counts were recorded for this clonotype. CDR3 amino acids: CASSPTYEAGTDTQYF. The CDR3, as DNA: TGTGCCAGCAGTCCCACTTATGAGGCGGGCACAGATACGCAGTATTTT. This chain joins TRBV12-3 or TRBV12-4 and TRBJ2-3; D is uncertain. This CDR3 contains 16 residues. Trimming shortened V by 5 bases and J by 1 base, and 16 bases separated the two germline ends.

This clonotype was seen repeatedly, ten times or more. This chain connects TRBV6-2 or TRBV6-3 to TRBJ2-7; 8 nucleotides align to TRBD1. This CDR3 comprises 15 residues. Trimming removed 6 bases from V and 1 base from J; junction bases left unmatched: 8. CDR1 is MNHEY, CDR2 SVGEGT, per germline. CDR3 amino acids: CASRLGRQGSYEQYF. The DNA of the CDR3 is TGTGCCAGCAGACTCGGAAGACAGGGGTCCTACGAGCAGTACTTC.

The CDR3 region is CASGRATGSYEQYF. The CDR3 DNA reads as TGTGCTAGTGGGAGGGCGACAGGATCCTACGAGCAGTACTTC. The chain has TRBV12-5 and TRBJ2-7, with D possibly being TRBD1 (6 bases). V was trimmed by 6 bases and J by 1 base, leaving 13 bases between them. This CDR3 is built from 14 residues. In germline, CDR1 is LGHNT, CDR2 FRNRAP. The full variable domain, in which reference TRBV12-5 and TRBJ2-7 provide the parts outside the CDR3, is DARVTQTPRHKVTEMGQEVTMRCQPILGHNTVFWYRQTMMQGLELLAYFRNRAPLDDSGMPKDRFSAEMPDATLATLKIQPSEPRDSAVYFCASGRATGSYEQYFGPGTRLTVT.

CDR3: CSARSPQAGTYEQYF. CDR3 in DNA: TGCAGTGCTAGATCCCCCCAGGCGGGGACCTACGAGCAGTACTTC. V usage is TRBV20-1 and J usage is TRBJ2-7; D perhaps matches TRBD2 (6 bases). Germline CDR1 is DFQATT and CDR2 is SNEGSKA (reference sequence). Trimming shortened V by 2 bases and J by 2 bases, and 16 bases separated the two germline ends. The CDR3 sequence is 15 residues long.

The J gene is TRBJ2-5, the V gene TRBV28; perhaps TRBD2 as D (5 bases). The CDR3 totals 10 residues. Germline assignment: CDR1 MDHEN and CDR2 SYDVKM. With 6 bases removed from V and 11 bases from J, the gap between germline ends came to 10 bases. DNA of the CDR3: TGTGCCAGCAGCGCCGGGAATCAGTACTTC. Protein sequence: CASSAGNQYF. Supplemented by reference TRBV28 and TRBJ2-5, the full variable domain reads DVKVTQSSRYLVKRTGEKVFLECVQDMDHENMFWYRQDPGLGLRLIYFSYDVKMKEKGDIPEGYSVSREKKERFSLILESASTNQTSMYLCASSAGNQYFGPGTRLLVL.

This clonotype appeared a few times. The CDR3 coding sequence is TGCAGCGTTGAACCGGGGGTCGGCGAGCAGTACTTC. Protein: CSVEPGVGEQYF. The rearrangement links TRBV29-1 to TRBJ2-7, with D possibly TRBD2 on 6 matching bases. Per the germline V gene, CDR1 is SQVTM and CDR2 is ANQGSEA. V gave up 2 bases and J gave up 6 bases, with 11 bases separating them. The CDR3 contains 12 residues.

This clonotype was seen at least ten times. As DNA, the CDR3 is TGTGCCAGTAGTATCATGATTAATCAGCCCCAGCATTTT. It codes for CASSIMINQPQHF. V and J are TRBV19 and TRBJ1-5, with unresolved D. Germline V gene data show CDR1 as LNHDA and CDR2 as SQIVND (reference sequence). V was pared by 3 bases and J by 4 bases, with 7 bases between. The CDR3 length is 13 residues.

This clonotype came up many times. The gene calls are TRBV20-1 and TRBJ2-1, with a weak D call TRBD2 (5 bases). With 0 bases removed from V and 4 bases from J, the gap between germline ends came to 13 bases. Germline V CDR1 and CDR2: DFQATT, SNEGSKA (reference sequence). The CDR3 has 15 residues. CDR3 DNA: TGCAGTGCTAGAGATGGAGGCCAGAGTTACAATGAGCAGTTCTTC. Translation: CSARDGGQSYNEQFF.

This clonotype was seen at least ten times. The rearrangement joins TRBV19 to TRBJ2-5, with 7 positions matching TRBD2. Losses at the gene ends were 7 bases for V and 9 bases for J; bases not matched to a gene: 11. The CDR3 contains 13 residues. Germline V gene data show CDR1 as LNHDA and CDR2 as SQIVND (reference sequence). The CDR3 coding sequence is TGTGCCAGTACGGGGAGGGCAGCGAATGCCCAGTACTTC. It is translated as CASTGRAANAQYF.

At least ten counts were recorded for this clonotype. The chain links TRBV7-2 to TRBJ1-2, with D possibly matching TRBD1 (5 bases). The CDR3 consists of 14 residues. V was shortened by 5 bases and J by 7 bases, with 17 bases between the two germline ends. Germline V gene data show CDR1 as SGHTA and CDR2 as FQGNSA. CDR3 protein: CASSPPAGLGGYTF. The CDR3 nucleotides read TGTGCCAGCAGCCCCCCAGCGGGACTGGGTGGCTACACCTTC.

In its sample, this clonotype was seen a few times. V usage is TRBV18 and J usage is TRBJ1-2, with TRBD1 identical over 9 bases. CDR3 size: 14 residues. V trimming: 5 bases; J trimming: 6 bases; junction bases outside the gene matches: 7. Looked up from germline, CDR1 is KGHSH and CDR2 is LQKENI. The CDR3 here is CASSSTQGADGYTF. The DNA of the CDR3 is TGTGCCAGCTCATCAACACAGGGGGCAGATGGCTACACCTTC.

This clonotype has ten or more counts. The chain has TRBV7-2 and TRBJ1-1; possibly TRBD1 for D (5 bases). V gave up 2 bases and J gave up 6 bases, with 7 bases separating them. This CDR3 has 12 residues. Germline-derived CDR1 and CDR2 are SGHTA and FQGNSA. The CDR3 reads CASSLRGAEAFF. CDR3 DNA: TGTGCCAGCAGCTTAAGAGGGGCTGAAGCTTTCTTT.

CDR3 nucleotide sequence: TGTGCCAGCAGTTACATCCCCACCCCAGGGTTAGGAGAAGCTTTCTTT. Translation: CASSYIPTPGLGEAFF. This chain joins TRBV6-5 and TRBJ1-1; tentative D call: TRBD1 (5 bases). In germline, CDR1 is MNHEY, CDR2 SVGAGI. V dropped 2 bases and J dropped 8 bases, with 21 bases sitting between them. The CDR3 sequence is 16 residues long.

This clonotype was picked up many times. The CDR3 loop reads CASSLWGTSASYEQYF. The DNA for the CDR3 is TGTGCCAGCAGCTTATGGGGGACGAGCGCTTCCTACGAGCAGTACTTC. The V gene is TRBV7-2, the J gene TRBJ2-7; D assignment may be TRBD1 or TRBD2 (5 bases each). V lost 2 bases and J lost 1, with 15 bases in between. The length of the CDR3 is 16 residues. Looked up from germline, CDR1 is SGHTA and CDR2 is FQGNSA.

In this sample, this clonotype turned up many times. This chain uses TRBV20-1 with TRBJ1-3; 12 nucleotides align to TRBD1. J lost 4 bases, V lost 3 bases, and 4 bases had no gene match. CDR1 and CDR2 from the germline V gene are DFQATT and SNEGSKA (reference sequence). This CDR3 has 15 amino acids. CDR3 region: CSARGQGASGNTIYF. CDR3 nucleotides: TGCAGTGCTAGGGGACAGGGGGCTTCGGGAAACACCATATATTTT.